The present TCR beta chain was sequenced within a study of T cell repertoires in cytomegalovirus infection (dated 2019 in TCRdb). Study-level background: Recently identified HLA-C-restricted CMV epitopes, whose presentation resists viral immunomodulation, were targeted by peptide stimulations together with well-studied HLA-B-restricted epitopes. The HLA type of each donor mattered for the analysis, because public TCR beta signatures pointed to carriage of CMV infection along with the matching HLA type. Paper-wide results and their limitations: In both this cohort and an independent cohort of some 370 donors, the cumulative frequency of public TCR beta family members distinguished carriers of CMV infection plus the relevant HLA type. In the ex vivo response, HLA-C-restricted CMV-specific TCR beta clonotypes were dominant, and in two of eight donors the single most frequent clonotype came from this HLA-C-restricted group.

Reading the label with the study, this specimen's treatment or condition is: in vitro stimulation with specific CMV peptide epitopes to enrich CMV-specific T cells. The data were produced on an Illumina HiSeq 1500. TCRdb cleaned the public reads at Q25 with fastp, built clones with MiXCR and kept in-frame beta chains. A single entry per CDR3 protein holds the most common genes and DNA from its merged rows. The sample table holds 750,000 to 950,000 distinct CDR3 sequences, of which about 29% were seen once. The ten top clones hold over 10% of the sample. Notes on this clonotype: Its cognate antigen has yet to be identified. Base qualities are not provided; no much larger clone lies one nucleotide away.

Based on the germline V gene (reference sequence), the CDR1 and CDR2 sequences are SGHNT and YYREEE. The junction shows trimming of 4 bases on V and 0 bases on J, and the gene matches do not reach 3 bases of it. From its cysteine to its phenylalanine, the CDR3 spans 15 amino acids. Of the read, only the CDR3 DNA is kept; its 45 bases are in frame from base 1. This chain joins TRBV5-4 to TRBJ1-3; TRBD1 fits 8 bases in the junction. The TCR comes from a human donor in good health (CMV status not recorded). Some clones in this sample may be carry-over from other donors' samples. The sequencing here drew on cultured CD8+ T cells from PBMCs, taken from culture after CMV antigen stimulation. The encoded CDR3 is CASSPDRASGNTIYF. The sequenced DNA is TGTGCCAGCAGCCCGGACAGGGCCTCTGGAAACACCATATATTTT.